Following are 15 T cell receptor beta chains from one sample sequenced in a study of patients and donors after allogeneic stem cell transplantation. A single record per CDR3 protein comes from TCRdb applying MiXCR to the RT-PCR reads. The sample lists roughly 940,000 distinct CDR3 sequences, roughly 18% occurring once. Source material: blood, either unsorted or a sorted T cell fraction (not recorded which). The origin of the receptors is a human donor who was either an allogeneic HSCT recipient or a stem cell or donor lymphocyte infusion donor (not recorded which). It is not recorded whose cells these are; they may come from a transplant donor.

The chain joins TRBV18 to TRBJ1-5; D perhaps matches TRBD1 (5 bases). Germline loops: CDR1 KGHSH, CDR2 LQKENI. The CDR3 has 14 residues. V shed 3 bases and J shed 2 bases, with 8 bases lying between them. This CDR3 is CASSPDSRNQPQHF. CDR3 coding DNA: TGTGCCAGCTCACCTGACAGTCGCAATCAGCCCCAGCATTTT.

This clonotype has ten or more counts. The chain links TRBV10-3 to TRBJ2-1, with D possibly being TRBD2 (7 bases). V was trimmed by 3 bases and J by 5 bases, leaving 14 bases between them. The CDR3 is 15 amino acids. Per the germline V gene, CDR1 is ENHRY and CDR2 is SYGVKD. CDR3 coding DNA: TGTGCCATCAGTGACCAAGGGGGGGCACACAATGAGCAGTTCTTC. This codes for CAISDQGGAHNEQFF.

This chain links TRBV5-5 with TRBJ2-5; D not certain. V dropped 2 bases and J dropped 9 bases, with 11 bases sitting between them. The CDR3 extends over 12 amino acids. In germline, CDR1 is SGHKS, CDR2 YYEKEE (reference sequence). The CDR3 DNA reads TGTGCCAGCAGCTTAGAAGTAGGGTCCCAGTACTTC. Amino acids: CASSLEVGSQYF.

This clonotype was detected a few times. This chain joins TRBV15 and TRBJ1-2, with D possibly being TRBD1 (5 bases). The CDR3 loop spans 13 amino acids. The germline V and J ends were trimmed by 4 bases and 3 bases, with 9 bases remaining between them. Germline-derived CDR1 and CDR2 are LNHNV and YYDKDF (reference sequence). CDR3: CATSKVGDYGYTF. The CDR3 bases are TGTGCCACCAGCAAGGTGGGGGACTATGGCTACACCTTC.

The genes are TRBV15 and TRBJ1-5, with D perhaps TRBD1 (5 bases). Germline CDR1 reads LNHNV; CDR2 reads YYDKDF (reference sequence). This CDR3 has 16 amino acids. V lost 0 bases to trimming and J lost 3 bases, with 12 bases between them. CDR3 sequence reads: CATSRDLGRVNQPQHF. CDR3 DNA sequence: TGTGCCACCAGCAGAGATCTAGGCAGGGTCAATCAGCCCCAGCATTTT.

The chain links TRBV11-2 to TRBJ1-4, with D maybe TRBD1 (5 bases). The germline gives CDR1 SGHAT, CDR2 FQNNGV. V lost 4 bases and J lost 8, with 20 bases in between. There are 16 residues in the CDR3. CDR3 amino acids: CASSSNRGRVFEKLFF. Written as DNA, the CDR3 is TGTGCCAGCAGCTCGAATCGGGGCAGGGTGTTCGAAAAACTGTTTTTT.

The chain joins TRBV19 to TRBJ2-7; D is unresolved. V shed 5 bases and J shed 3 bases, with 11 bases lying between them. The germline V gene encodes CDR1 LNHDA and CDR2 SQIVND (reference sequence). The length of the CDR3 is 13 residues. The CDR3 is CASSWTEYYEQYF. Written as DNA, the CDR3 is TGTGCCAGTAGTTGGACGGAATACTACGAGCAGTACTTC.

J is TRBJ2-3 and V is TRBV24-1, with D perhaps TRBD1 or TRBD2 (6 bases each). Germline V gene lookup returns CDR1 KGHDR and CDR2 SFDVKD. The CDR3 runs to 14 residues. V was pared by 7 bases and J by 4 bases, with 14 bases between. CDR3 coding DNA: TGTGCCACCAGCGAGGGGGGCTTGGCAGATACGCAGTATTTT. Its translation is CATSEGGLADTQYF.

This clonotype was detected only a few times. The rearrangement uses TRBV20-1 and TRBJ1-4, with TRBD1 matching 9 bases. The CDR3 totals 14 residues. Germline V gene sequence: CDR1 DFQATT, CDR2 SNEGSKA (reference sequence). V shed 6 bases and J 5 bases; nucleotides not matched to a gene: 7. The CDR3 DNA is TGCAGTGCAAGGAGGGGACAGGGAAATGAAAAACTGTTTTTT. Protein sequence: CSARRGQGNEKLFF.

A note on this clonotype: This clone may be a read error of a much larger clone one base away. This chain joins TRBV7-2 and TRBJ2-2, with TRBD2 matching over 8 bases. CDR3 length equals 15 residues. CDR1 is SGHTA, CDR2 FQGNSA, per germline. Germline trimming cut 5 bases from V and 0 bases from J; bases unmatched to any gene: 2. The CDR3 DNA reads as TGTGCCAGCAGCCGACTAGCGACGAACACCGGGGAGCTGTTTTTT. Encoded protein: CASSRLATNTGELFF. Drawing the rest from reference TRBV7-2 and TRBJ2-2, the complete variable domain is GAGVSQSPSNKVTEKGKDVELRCDPISGHTALYWYRQSLGQGLEFLIYFQGNSAPDKSGLPSDRFSAERTGGSVSTLTIQRTQQEDSAVYLCASSRLATNTGELFFGEGSRLTVL.

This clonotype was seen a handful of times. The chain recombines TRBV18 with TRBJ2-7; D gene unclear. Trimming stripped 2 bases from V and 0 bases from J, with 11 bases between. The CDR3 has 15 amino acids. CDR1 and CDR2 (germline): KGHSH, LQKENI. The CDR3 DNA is TGTGCCAGCTCACCAGGCGGCACGAGCTCCTACGAGCAGTACTTC. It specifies CASSPGGTSSYEQYF.

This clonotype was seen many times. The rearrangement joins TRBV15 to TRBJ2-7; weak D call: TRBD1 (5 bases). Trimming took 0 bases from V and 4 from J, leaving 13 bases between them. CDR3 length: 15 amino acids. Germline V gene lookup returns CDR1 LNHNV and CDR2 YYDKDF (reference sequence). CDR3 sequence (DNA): TGTGCCACCAGCAGAGATCCGGGCAGGGCGTACGAGCAGTACTTC. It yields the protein CATSRDPGRAYEQYF. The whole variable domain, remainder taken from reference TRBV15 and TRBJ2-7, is DAMVIQNPRYQVTQFGKPVTLSCSQTLNHNVMYWYQQKSSQAPKLLFHYYDKDFNNEADTPDNFQSRRPNTSFCFLDIRSPGLGDTAMYLCATSRDPGRAYEQYFGPGTRLTVT.

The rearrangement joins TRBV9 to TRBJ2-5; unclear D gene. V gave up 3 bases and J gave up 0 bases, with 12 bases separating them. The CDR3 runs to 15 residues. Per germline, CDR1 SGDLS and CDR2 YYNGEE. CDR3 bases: TGTGCCAGCAGCGACCGACGGAGTTACCAAGAGACCCAGTACTTC. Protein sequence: CASSDRRSYQETQYF.

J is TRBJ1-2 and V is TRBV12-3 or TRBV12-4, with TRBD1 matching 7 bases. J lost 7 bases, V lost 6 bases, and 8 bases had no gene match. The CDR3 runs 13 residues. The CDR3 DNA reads TGTGCCAGCAGCTCCACAGGGGCCGGTGGCTACACCTTC. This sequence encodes CASSSTGAGGYTF.

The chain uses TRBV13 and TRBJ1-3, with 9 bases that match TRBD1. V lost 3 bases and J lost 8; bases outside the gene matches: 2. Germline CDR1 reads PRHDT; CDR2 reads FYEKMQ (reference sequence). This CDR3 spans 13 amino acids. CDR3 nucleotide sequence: TGTGCCAGCAGCTTGAGACAGGGGGACACCATATATTTT. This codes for CASSLRQGDTIYF. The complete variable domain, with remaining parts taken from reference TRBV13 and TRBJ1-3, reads AAGVIQSPRHLIKEKRETATLKCYPIPRHDTVYWYQQGPGQDPQFLISFYEKMQSDKGSIPDRFSAQQFSDYHSELNMSSLELGDSALYFCASSLRQGDTIYFGEGSWLTVV.